The source of this T cell receptor beta chain is a study of molecular identifiers for immune sequencing clone quantification. As for the study in general: Split five ways in replicates, RNA from around 20,000 or 99,000 naive CD8 cells had four portions sequenced. Overall study findings and caveats: Over 99% of effector molecules, but under 1% in naive cells, were held by clones with more than 20 RNA copies.

Trimming pared 6 bases from V and 5 bases from J, leaving 9 bases between. This CDR3 region has 12 residues. Germline V gene sequence: CDR1 SNHLY, CDR2 FYNNEI. Naive CD8 libraries were made from about 21,000 to 970,000 sorted cells, and they used 10%, 30% or 50% RNA. The bulk TCR libraries were made with methods described before and with listed TCR primers. TCRdb re-called the PCR reads with MiXCR, one entry per CDR3 protein. The profile shows roughly 630,000 distinct CDR3 sequences, about 25% of them singletons. This clonotype was counted only a few times. As yet, its antigen is unknown. Material for sequencing was naive CD8+ T cells from blood, with Jurkat cell RNA spiked in. Subset here: FACS-sorted CD8+CD4-CCR7+CD45RA+ naive T cells. This sequence joins TRBV2 and TRBJ2-3; D gene unclear. This receptor was identified in a human donor in good health. Some libraries in this study had Jurkat cell RNA spiked in. CDR3 nucleotides: TGTGCCAGCAGGTCTTTGGTAGATACGCAGTATTTT. It codes for CASRSLVDTQYF.